This T cell receptor beta chain was captured in a study of T cell responses to AZD1222 COVID-19 vaccine. Study as a whole: Doses given second, at about 4 or about 12 weeks, were pooled.

Findings and caveats of the study: Most donors were white British and more were female, and clonal diversity was possibly underestimated. Unmutated variant regions are reportedly the target of nearly half of TCRs that are spike-specific. Just a handful of people given AZD1222 tested seropositive at baseline.

This clone was recorded once. Its specificity is not known. Repertoires were generated with immunoSEQ multiplex PCR, while TCRdb's copy carries only in-frame clones and drops some. In the table there are approximately 120,000 clones, around 93% of which are singletons. With 0 bases removed from V and 1 base from J, the gap between germline ends came to 7 bases. The CDR3 totals 15 residues. Germline V gives CDR1 LGHNA, CDR2 YNFKEQ. The chain employs TRBV4-2 and TRBJ1-5; no firm D call. The specimen comprised peripheral blood, sampled on day 0 of AZD1222 vaccination. The receptor was derived from an adult in good health. In nucleotides, the CDR3 is TGTGCCAGCAGCCAAGATTCCGGGAGCAATCAGCCCCAGCATTTT. Residues: CASSQDSGSNQPQHF.